This note documents a single T cell receptor beta chain sequence. The target antigen is unknown. The junction departs from the called germline gene at one end, perhaps through a read error. How the authors handled the data: The study's classifier, a distant-metastasis tool for papillary thyroid cancer, was built using CDR3 differences across clinicopathological groups. TCRdb reprocessed the PCR reads using MiXCR. Here the V and J calls rest on TCRdb's processing, not on the authors' analysis. Among 40,000 or so clones listed, less than 20% were seen once. Ahead of thyroid surgery, no patient had received treatment of any kind. The data stem from a study of metastatic and nonmetastatic thyroid tumors. At the level of the study: The study looked at repertoires side by side in blood and in tumor or nodule tissue from malignant and benign thyroid patients. Findings and limits, study-wide: The reported finding was significantly higher TCR beta diversity in malignant thyroid tumors relative to benign nodules, in blood and tumor.

The CDR3 has 13 residues. The germline V gene encodes CDR1 SGHRS and CDR2 YFSETQ. This chain uses TRBV5-1 with TRBJ2-1; D gene ambiguous. The sample consisted of tumor tissue. The source of this sequence is a female donor with papillary thyroid cancer or a benign thyroid nodule (not recorded which). Some clones in this sample may be carry-over from other donors' samples. The CDR3 nucleotides read TGCGTCAGCAGCTTGGTGGGGAACAATGAGCAGTTCTTC. Translating gives CVSSLVGNNEQFF. Full variable domain (rest looked up from reference TRBV5-1 and TRBJ2-1): KAGVTQTPRYLIKTRGQQVTLSCSPISGHRSVSWYQQTPGQGLQFLFEYFSETQRNKGNFPGRFSGRQFSNSRSEMNVSTLELGDSALYLCVSSLVGNNEQFFGPGTRLTVL.